This is a list of T cell receptor beta chains from one sample in a study of T cell responses to AZD1222 COVID-19 vaccine. Generated by immunoSEQ multiplex PCR, the TCRdb table keeps only in-frame clones and is missing some. Of around 26,000 clones listed, about nine tenths were seen once; the top ten hold less than 3%. Material: peripheral blood, obtained 28 days after the second AZD1222 dose. The source of these receptors is an adult who received the AZD1222 COVID-19 vaccine. The CDR3 runs from the conserved cysteine through the conserved F or W. D genes are given only for firm matches. Expanded clones get a size class; other rows say once, few or many, or leave the size out.

CDR3 DNA: TGCAGTGCTAGTCCCGGGAGCAATCAGCCCCAGCATTTT
CDR3 protein: CSASPGSNQPQHF
clone size: -
D gene: -
CDR3 length: 13
J gene: TRBJ1-5
V gene: TRBV20-1

CDR3 DNA: TGCGCCAGCAGCCAAGATTCAGGGGACAACTCCTACGAGCAGTACTTC
CDR3 protein: CASSQDSGDNSYEQYF
clone size: few
D gene: -
CDR3 length: 16
J gene: TRBJ2-7
V gene: TRBV4-3

CDR3 DNA: TGTGCCAGTAGTATAGTAGGGACAGGGGATGGCTACACCTTC
CDR3 protein: CASSIVGTGDGYTF
clone size: -
D gene: TRBD1
CDR3 length: 14
J gene: TRBJ1-2
V gene: TRBV19

CDR3 DNA: TGTGCCAGCAGCTGGAGAGGGGGTAGTGAAGCTTTCTTT
CDR3 protein: CASSWRGGSEAFF
clone size: -
D gene: -
CDR3 length: 13
J gene: TRBJ1-1
V gene: TRBV7-2

CDR3 DNA: TGTGCCAGCAGCTTGGAAGGGTCCACTGGAAACACCATATATTTT
CDR3 protein: CASSLEGSTGNTIYF
clone size: -
D gene: -
CDR3 length: 15
J gene: TRBJ1-3
V gene: TRBV7-8

CDR3 DNA: TGTGCCAGCTCGCACATAGCGGGGGGCCTGAACACCGGGGAGCTGTTTTTT
CDR3 protein: CASSHIAGGLNTGELFF
clone size: once
D gene: TRBD2
CDR3 length: 17
J gene: TRBJ2-2
V gene: TRBV18

CDR3 DNA: TGTGCCAGCAGTTTATCCGGGCGGGGGACCTTCTACAATGAGCAGTTCTTC
CDR3 protein: CASSLSGRGTFYNEQFF
clone size: -
D gene: TRBD2
CDR3 length: 17
J gene: TRBJ2-1
V gene: TRBV27

CDR3 DNA: TGTGCCAGCAAGGGCGGGGGGGCTTACAATGAGCAGTTCTTC
CDR3 protein: CASKGGGAYNEQFF
clone size: -
D gene: TRBD2
CDR3 length: 14
J gene: TRBJ2-1
V gene: TRBV3-1/TRBV3-2

CDR3 DNA: TGTGCCAGCGGTGGACAGCAGTATGGCTACACCTTC
CDR3 protein: CASGGQQYGYTF
clone size: -
D gene: -
CDR3 length: 12
J gene: TRBJ1-2
V gene: TRBV28

CDR3 DNA: TGTGCCAGCAGCCAAGGAGGCGACAGAGCTTTCTTT
CDR3 protein: CASSQGGDRAFF
clone size: -
D gene: -
CDR3 length: 12
J gene: TRBJ1-1
V gene: TRBV4-2

CDR3 DNA: TGTGCCAGCAGCCTGGGACAGGGGGCCATTGGGGCCCTCTCCTACAATGAGCAGTTCTTC
CDR3 protein: CASSLGQGAIGALSYNEQFF
clone size: -
D gene: TRBD1
CDR3 length: 20
J gene: TRBJ2-1
V gene: TRBV7-3

CDR3 DNA: TGCAGCGTGGGACAGAATACGAACACTGAAGCTTTCTTT
CDR3 protein: CSVGQNTNTEAFF
clone size: -
D gene: TRBD1
CDR3 length: 13
J gene: TRBJ1-1
V gene: TRBV29-1

CDR3 DNA: TGTGCCATCAGTGATGGCAGCTATAGCAATCAGCCCCAGCATTTT
CDR3 protein: CAISDGSYSNQPQHF
clone size: -
D gene: -
CDR3 length: 15
J gene: TRBJ1-5
V gene: TRBV10-3

CDR3 DNA: TGTGCCAGCAGCCAAGTGAGCCCCTCGGCAGAAAAACTGTTTTTT
CDR3 protein: CASSQVSPSAEKLFF
clone size: -
D gene: -
CDR3 length: 15
J gene: TRBJ1-4
V gene: TRBV4-2

CDR3 DNA: TGTGCCAGCCGCCAGCACGGGGGTGTCGCTGGAAACACCATATATTTT
CDR3 protein: CASRQHGGVAGNTIYF
clone size: -
D gene: -
CDR3 length: 16
J gene: TRBJ1-3
V gene: TRBV28

CDR3 DNA: TGTGCCACCAGTGATCCCAGAACTACAAGGGAGCAGTACTTC
CDR3 protein: CATSDPRTTREQYF
clone size: -
D gene: -
CDR3 length: 14
J gene: TRBJ2-7
V gene: TRBV24-1

CDR3 DNA: TGTGCCAGTAGTTGGGCAGCTGGTGAAGCTTTCTTT
CDR3 protein: CASSWAAGEAFF
clone size: -
D gene: -
CDR3 length: 12
J gene: TRBJ1-1
V gene: TRBV19

CDR3 DNA: TGTGCCAGTGGGGACAGCGTCAACTATGGCTACACCTTC
CDR3 protein: CASGDSVNYGYTF
clone size: few
D gene: TRBD1
CDR3 length: 13
J gene: TRBJ1-2
V gene: TRBV2